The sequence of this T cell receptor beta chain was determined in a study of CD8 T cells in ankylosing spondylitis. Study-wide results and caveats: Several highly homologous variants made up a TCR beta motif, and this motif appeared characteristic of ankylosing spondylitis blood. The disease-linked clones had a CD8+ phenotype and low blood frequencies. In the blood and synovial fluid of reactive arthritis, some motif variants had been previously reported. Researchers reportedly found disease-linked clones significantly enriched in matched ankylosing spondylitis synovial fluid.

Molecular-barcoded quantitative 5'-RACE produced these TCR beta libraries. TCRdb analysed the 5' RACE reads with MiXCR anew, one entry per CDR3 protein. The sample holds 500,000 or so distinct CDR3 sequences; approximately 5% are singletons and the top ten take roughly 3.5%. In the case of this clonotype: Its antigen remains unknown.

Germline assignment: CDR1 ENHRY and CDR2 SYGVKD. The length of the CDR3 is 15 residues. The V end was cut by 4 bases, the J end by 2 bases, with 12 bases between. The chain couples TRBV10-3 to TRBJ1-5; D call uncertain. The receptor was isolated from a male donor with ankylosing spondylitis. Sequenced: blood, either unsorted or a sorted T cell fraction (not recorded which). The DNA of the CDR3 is TGTGCCATCAGTGTTTCCGGGAGAGGCAATCAGCCCCAGCATTTT. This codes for CAISVSGRGNQPQHF.